This T cell receptor beta chain was sequenced in a study of blood T cell repertoires in COVID-19. Method: immunoSEQ multiplex PCR; TCRdb's copy keeps in-frame clones and lacks some. The sample shows 290,000 or so clones, roughly nine tenths of them seen only once. Germline V gene lookup returns CDR1 MDHEN and CDR2 SYDVKM. The CDR3 runs to 15 residues. Trimming removed 3 bases at V and 0 bases at J, with 11 bases between. The material sequenced was peripheral blood. This TCR derives from a woman in her twenties or thirties with COVID-19, enrolled during active disease. The rearrangement joins TRBV28 to TRBJ1-2; D is perhaps TRBD1 (5 bases). CDR3 sequence reads: CASSFPGGANYGYTF. Written as DNA, the CDR3 is TGTGCCAGCAGTTTTCCGGGGGGGGCTAACTATGGCTACACCTTC.